One sample yielded the 5 T cell receptor beta chains listed below, sequenced in a study of beta chain features in type 1 diabetes. Overall study findings and caveats: TCRB CDR3 length was moderately but significantly reduced in all four CD4+ subsets of Type 1 diabetes patients.

Their specific antigens are unknown. Of the isolated RNA, all was reverse transcribed, and so the sequenced material was expressed TCRB transcripts. Sequencing used immunoSEQ multiplex PCR; TCRdb keeps in-frame clones, though not all of them. This sample has about 260,000 clones; roughly 20% occur once, and the top ten carry around 0.028%. The sample was naive CD4+ T cells from blood. The origin of the receptors is a woman in her thirties or forties with type 1 diabetes.

The rearrangement uses TRBV5-1 and TRBJ1-5; D is possibly TRBD1 (5 bases). Trimming removed 0 bases from V and 2 bases from J, with 9 bases in between. This CDR3 is built from 15 residues. Per the germline V gene, CDR1 is SGHRS and CDR2 is YFSETQ. CDR3 sequence reads: CASSLDRGGNQPQHF. The CDR3 region has the DNA TGCGCCAGCAGCTTGGATAGGGGTGGCAATCAGCCCCAGCATTTT.

The rearrangement joins TRBV5-4 to TRBJ2-7, with a possible D match to TRBD2 (6 bases). Germline CDR1 reads SGHNT; CDR2 reads YYREEE (reference sequence). The V end lost 0 bases, the J end lost 0 bases, and 10 bases lay between the germline ends. The CDR3 loop spans 15 amino acids. The CDR3, as DNA: TGTGCCAGCAGCTTGGCGGTGGGGGGCTCCTACGAGCAGTACTTC. Translation: CASSLAVGGSYEQYF.

This clone was found a few times. This chain connects TRBV9 to TRBJ2-5; the D gene is possibly TRBD2 (5 bases). The V end was cut by 4 bases, the J end by 5 bases, with 24 bases between. The CDR3 is 17 residues long. The V gene's germline CDR1 is SGDLS and CDR2 YYNGEE. The CDR3 reads CASSPLHEGAEWETQYF. CDR3 nucleotide sequence: TGTGCCAGCAGCCCACTTCATGAGGGAGCAGAGTGGGAGACCCAGTACTTC.

This clone was detected only a few times. This rearrangement joins TRBV28 to TRBJ1-5; no clear D. Germline V lookup: CDR1 MDHEN, CDR2 SYDVKM. The CDR3 is 15 amino acids. Trimming cost V 5 bases and J 4 bases, with 15 bases left between them. CDR3 DNA sequence: TGTGCCAGCAGTCCCTCACGCGGATTTAATCAGCCCCAGCATTTT. Amino acids: CASSPSRGFNQPQHF.

The chain joins TRBV29-1 to TRBJ1-1; 7 bases match TRBD1. Germline lookup yields CDR1 SQVTM and CDR2 ANQGSEA. The CDR3 consists of 12 residues. The V gene end was trimmed by 6 bases and the J gene end by 4 bases; junction bases not matched to a gene: 5. CDR3 DNA: TGCAGCGTGGTGCGGACAGGCACTGAAGCTTTCTTT. This gives the protein CSVVRTGTEAFF.